The T cell receptor beta chain under discussion was sequenced for a study of blood T cell repertoires in COVID-19. The repertoire was sequenced with immunoSEQ multiplex PCR; TCRdb's copy has only in-frame clones and lacks some. The top ten hold roughly 8.7% of the sample, which has some 200,000 clones, roughly 88% seen once. The clonotype comes from a man in his forties or fifties with active or convalescent COVID-19. Sequenced: peripheral blood.

This CDR3 reads CASSSWTSIQETQYF. The CDR3 DNA reads as TGTGCCAGCAGCTCCTGGACAAGCATCCAAGAGACCCAGTACTTC. This chain uses TRBV11-2 with TRBJ2-5; perhaps TRBD1 as D (5 bases). The CDR3 runs 15 residues. Trimming shortened V by 4 bases and J by 1 base, and 13 bases separated the two germline ends. CDR1 is SGHAT and CDR2 is FQNNGV in the germline V gene.